This T cell receptor beta chain is from a study of shared clonotypes between healthy human individuals. General study points: Estimated richness values were generally larger in naive subsets than in memory subsets. Several donors showed sharing of approximately 5% of naive CD4 clonotypes.

As to this clone: The antigen remains undetermined.

The CDR3 runs to 12 residues. The germline CDR1 and CDR2 sequences are SGHRS and YFSETQ. With 4 bases removed from V and 10 bases from J, the gap between germline ends came to 12 bases. The data were produced by immunoSEQ multiplex PCR, yet TCRdb's version contains in-frame clones alone and is incomplete. The table lists 2 million to 3 million clones, over 85% of them singletons. The receptor was derived from a young man in good health. Some clones in this sample may be carry-over from other donors' samples. The V and J genes are TRBV5-1 and TRBJ2-1; maybe TRBD2 (5 bases). The sample consisted of naive CD4+ T cells from PBMCs. This sample's subset: CD45RA+ positively selected. The CDR3 sequence: CASSNTRGEQFF. DNA for the CDR3: TGCGCCAGCAGCAACACCCGAGGGGAGCAGTTCTTC.